A selection of T cell receptor beta chains follows, all from one sample in a study of resident and recirculating memory T cells in vitiligo. Libraries were prepared by immunoSEQ multiplex PCR; TCRdb keeps only in-frame clonotypes and omits some of them. The table lists tens of thousands of clones, 92% of them singletons, with more than 5% in the top ten. Sequencing input: blood. These receptors came from a male donor with vitiligo. Both conserved end residues are part of each CDR3. The order of the fields is J gene, clone size, V gene, CDR3 length, D gene, CDR3 protein, CDR3 DNA. The D gene is left open where the match is weak. Some rows have no size entry. The others give once, few or many, or a class for an expanded clone.

J: TRBJ2-2
size: .
V: TRBV5-6
length: 17
D: TRBD2
CDR3: CASSSLGLAGGPGELFF
DNA: TGTGCCAGCAGCTCCCTTGGACTAGCGGGAGGCCCCGGGGAGCTGTTTTTT

J: TRBJ2-1
size: .
V: TRBV18
length: 18
D: .
CDR3: CASSPFSSPRSSYNEQFF
DNA: TGTGCCAGCTCACCGTTTAGCAGCCCCCGGAGCTCCTACAATGAGCAGTTCTTC

J: TRBJ2-1
size: .
V: TRBV11-1
length: 15
D: .
CDR3: CASSPDSSSYNEQFF
DNA: TGTGCCAGCAGCCCCGACTCGAGCTCCTACAATGAGCAGTTCTTC

J: TRBJ2-1
size: .
V: TRBV7-3
length: 16
D: TRBD1
CDR3: CASSPRQGSSYNEQFF
DNA: TGTGCCAGCAGCCCGCGACAGGGTAGCTCCTACAATGAGCAGTTCTTC

J: TRBJ2-7
size: .
V: TRBV10-2
length: 21
D: .
CDR3: CASSDPSRGLLIGRSSYEQYF
DNA: TGCGCCAGCAGTGACCCTTCCAGGGGCCTTCTAATCGGGAGGAGCTCCTACGAGCAGTACTTC

J: TRBJ2-2
size: .
V: TRBV5-1
length: 15
D: TRBD1
CDR3: CASSTGQGVNGELFF
DNA: TGCGCCAGCAGTACCGGGCAGGGGGTTAACGGGGAGCTGTTTTTT

J: TRBJ2-7
size: .
V: TRBV28
length: 16
D: .
CDR3: CASSAYAEDRAYEQYF
DNA: TGTGCCAGCAGTGCATACGCCGAAGACAGAGCCTACGAGCAGTACTTC

J: TRBJ2-7
size: .
V: TRBV9
length: 14
D: TRBD2
CDR3: CASSVRPGEGEQYF
DNA: TGTGCCAGCAGCGTCCGGCCCGGGGAGGGCGAGCAGTACTTC

J: TRBJ2-3
size: once
V: TRBV4-2
length: 17
D: TRBD2
CDR3: CASSPASGTSGVNTQYF
DNA: TGTGCCAGCAGCCCGGCTTCCGGGACTAGCGGGGTTAATACGCAGTATTTT

J: TRBJ1-1
size: .
V: TRBV11-2
length: 16
D: .
CDR3: CASSLVRGSMNTEAFF
DNA: TGTGCCAGCAGCTTAGTGAGGGGGTCGATGAACACTGAAGCTTTCTTT

J: TRBJ1-1
size: once
V: TRBV9
length: 14
D: .
CDR3: CASSVGGGRDEAFF
DNA: TGTGCCAGCAGCGTAGGCGGAGGGAGGGATGAAGCTTTCTTT

J: TRBJ2-3
size: .
V: TRBV5-1
length: 16
D: TRBD2
CDR3: CASSYGTSGRADTQYF
DNA: TGCGCCAGCAGCTATGGGACTAGCGGGAGGGCAGATACGCAGTATTTT

J: TRBJ2-7
size: .
V: TRBV4-1
length: 13
D: .
CDR3: CASSQTGSYEQYF
DNA: TGCGCCAGCAGCCAAACAGGTTCCTACGAGCAGTACTTC

J: TRBJ1-5
size: few
V: TRBV28
length: 15
D: TRBD1
CDR3: CASSRPDRRNQPQHF
DNA: TGTGCCAGCAGTCGCCCGGACAGGCGGAATCAGCCCCAGCATTTT

J: TRBJ2-1
size: once
V: TRBV28
length: 14
D: .
CDR3: CASSPRDFYNEQFF
DNA: TGTGCCAGCAGTCCACGGGATTTTTACAATGAGCAGTTCTTC

J: TRBJ2-7
size: .
V: TRBV4-2
length: 15
D: .
CDR3: CASSSYRDGSYEQYF
DNA: TGTGCCAGCAGCTCATACAGGGATGGGAGTTACGAGCAGTACTTC

J: TRBJ2-1
size: .
V: TRBV10-3
length: 18
D: TRBD2
CDR3: CATTGTSGSIGTYNEQFF
DNA: TGTGCCACAACCGGGACTAGCGGATCTATTGGGACCTACAATGAGCAGTTCTTC

J: TRBJ2-7
size: .
V: TRBV27
length: 14
D: .
CDR3: CASSPLLSGGEQYF
DNA: TGTGCCAGCAGTCCCCTTCTCAGCGGAGGCGAGCAGTACTTC

J: TRBJ2-7
size: .
V: TRBV6-6
length: 13
D: .
CDR3: CASSFQRAYEQYF
DNA: TGTGCCAGCAGTTTTCAGCGAGCTTACGAGCAGTACTTC

J: TRBJ2-3
size: .
V: TRBV7-9
length: 16
D: .
CDR3: CASSFGRSGSTDTQYF
DNA: TGTGCCAGCAGCTTTGGTCGTAGCGGTAGCACAGATACGCAGTATTTT

J: TRBJ2-5
size: .
V: TRBV19
length: 13
D: TRBD1
CDR3: CASSIKGGETQYF
DNA: TGTGCCAGTAGTATTAAAGGGGGCGAGACCCAGTACTTC

J: TRBJ2-7
size: once
V: TRBV6-6
length: 14
D: .
CDR3: CASSYSGPSYEQYF
DNA: TGTGCCAGCAGTTATAGCGGACCCTCCTACGAGCAGTACTTC

J: TRBJ1-5
size: once
V: TRBV6-5
length: 14
D: .
CDR3: CASSYSGNSQPQHF
DNA: TGTGCCAGCAGTTACTCCGGGAATAGTCAGCCCCAGCATTTT

J: TRBJ1-1
size: .
V: TRBV2
length: 13
D: .
CDR3: CASSETGQTEAFF
DNA: TGTGCCAGCAGCGAAACCGGACAGACTGAAGCTTTCTTT

J: TRBJ2-7
size: .
V: TRBV28
length: 13
D: .
CDR3: CASRTPLGVEQYF
DNA: TGTGCCAGCAGGACCCCCCTCGGGGTCGAGCAGTACTTC

J: TRBJ1-2
size: .
V: TRBV19
length: 17
D: TRBD1
CDR3: CASSIGYRDRGSNGYTF
DNA: TGTGCCAGTAGTATTGGATACCGGGACAGGGGCTCGAATGGCTACACCTTC

J: TRBJ1-1
size: .
V: TRBV4-3
length: 15
D: .
CDR3: CASSQGAGGGTEAFF
DNA: TGCGCCAGCAGCCAAGGGGCCGGGGGGGGAACTGAAGCTTTCTTT

J: TRBJ1-2
size: once
V: TRBV9
length: 13
D: .
CDR3: CASQGLANYGYTF
DNA: TGTGCCTCCCAGGGCCTAGCTAACTATGGCTACACCTTC

J: TRBJ2-3
size: .
V: TRBV25-1
length: 12
D: .
CDR3: CASSGRTDTQYF
DNA: TGTGCCAGCAGTGGGAGGACAGATACGCAGTATTTT

J: TRBJ2-2
size: .
V: TRBV2
length: 15
D: .
CDR3: CASSSWERNTGELFF
DNA: TGTGCCAGCAGTTCCTGGGAGCGGAACACCGGGGAGCTGTTTTTT

J: TRBJ2-2
size: .
V: TRBV11-2
length: 18
D: TRBD2
CDR3: CASSLDGVAGGNTGELFF
DNA: TGTGCCAGCAGCTTAGATGGGGTAGCGGGAGGGAACACCGGGGAGCTGTTTTTT

J: TRBJ1-1
size: .
V: TRBV19
length: 14
D: .
CDR3: CASIDGGRSTEAFF
DNA: TGTGCCAGTATTGACGGGGGGCGTAGCACTGAAGCTTTCTTT

J: TRBJ1-2
size: .
V: TRBV6-5
length: 15
D: TRBD1
CDR3: CASSYRRGTGWGYTF
DNA: TGTGCCAGCAGTTACCGACGTGGGACAGGGTGGGGCTACACCTTC

J: TRBJ1-5
size: .
V: TRBV10-3
length: 15
D: .
CDR3: CAISESRRENSPQHF
DNA: TGTGCCATCAGTGAGTCGAGACGGGAGAATTCGCCCCAGCATTTT

J: TRBJ2-7
size: .
V: TRBV28
length: 15
D: .
CDR3: CASSLQGTLRHEQYF
DNA: TGTGCCAGCAGCCTACAGGGGACTTTACGCCACGAGCAGTACTTC

J: TRBJ1-2
size: .
V: TRBV28
length: 14
D: .
CDR3: CASSSSPGGYGYTF
DNA: TGTGCCAGCAGTTCCTCCCCGGGGGGCTATGGCTACACCTTC

J: TRBJ1-1
size: .
V: TRBV7-2
length: 16
D: TRBD1
CDR3: CASSHRQGGMNTEAFF
DNA: TGTGCCAGCAGCCACCGACAGGGGGGCATGAACACTGAAGCTTTCTTT

J: TRBJ1-2
size: .
V: TRBV5-1
length: 13
D: TRBD1
CDR3: CASSLGTGFGYTF
DNA: TGCGCCAGCAGCTTAGGGACAGGGTTCGGCTACACCTTC

J: TRBJ2-1
size: .
V: TRBV9
length: 15
D: TRBD2
CDR3: CASSEGLAGYNEQFF
DNA: TGTGCCAGCAGCGAGGGACTAGCGGGGTACAATGAGCAGTTCTTC

J: TRBJ2-1
size: .
V: TRBV5-4
length: 12
D: .
CDR3: CASTFGLQEQFF
DNA: TGTGCCAGCACCTTCGGACTCCAAGAGCAGTTCTTC

J: TRBJ1-2
size: .
V: TRBV30
length: 13
D: TRBD1
CDR3: CAWNPGGLYGYTF
DNA: TGTGCCTGGAACCCAGGGGGCCTCTATGGCTACACCTTC